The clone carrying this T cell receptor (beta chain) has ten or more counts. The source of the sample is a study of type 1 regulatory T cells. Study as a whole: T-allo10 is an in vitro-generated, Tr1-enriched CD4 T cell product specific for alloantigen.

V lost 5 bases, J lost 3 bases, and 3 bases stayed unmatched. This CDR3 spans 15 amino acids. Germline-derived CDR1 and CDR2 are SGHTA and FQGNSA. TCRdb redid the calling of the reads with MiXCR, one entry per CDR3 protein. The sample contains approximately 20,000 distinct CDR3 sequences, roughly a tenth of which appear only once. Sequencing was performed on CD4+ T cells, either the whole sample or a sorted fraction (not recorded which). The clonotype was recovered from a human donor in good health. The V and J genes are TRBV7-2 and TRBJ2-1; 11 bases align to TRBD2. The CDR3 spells CASSRLAGNYNEQFF. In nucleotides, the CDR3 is TGTGCCAGCAGCCGACTAGCGGGAAACTACAATGAGCAGTTCTTC.